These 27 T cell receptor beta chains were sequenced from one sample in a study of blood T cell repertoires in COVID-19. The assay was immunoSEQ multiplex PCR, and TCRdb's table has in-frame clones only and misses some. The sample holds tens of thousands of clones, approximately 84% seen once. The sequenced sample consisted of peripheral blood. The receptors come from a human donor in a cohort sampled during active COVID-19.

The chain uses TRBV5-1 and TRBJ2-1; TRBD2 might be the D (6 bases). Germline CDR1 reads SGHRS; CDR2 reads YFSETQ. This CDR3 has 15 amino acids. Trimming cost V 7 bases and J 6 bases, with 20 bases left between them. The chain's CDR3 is CASGGSELGFNEQFF. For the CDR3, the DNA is TGCGCCAGCGGGGGGAGTGAGCTTGGGTTCAATGAGCAGTTCTTC.

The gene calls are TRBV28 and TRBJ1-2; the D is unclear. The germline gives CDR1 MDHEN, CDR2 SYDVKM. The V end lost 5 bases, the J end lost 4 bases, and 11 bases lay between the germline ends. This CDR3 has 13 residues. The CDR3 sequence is CASSTPTGYGYTF. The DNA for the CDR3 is TGTGCCAGCAGTACCCCCACGGGCTATGGCTACACCTTC.

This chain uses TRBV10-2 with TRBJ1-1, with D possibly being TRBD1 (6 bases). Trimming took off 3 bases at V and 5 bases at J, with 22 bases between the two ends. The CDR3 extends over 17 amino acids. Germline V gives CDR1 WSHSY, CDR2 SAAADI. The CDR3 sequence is CASSDPGGKGAGTEAFF. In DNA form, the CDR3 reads TGCGCCAGCAGTGACCCTGGGGGCAAGGGCGCGGGTACTGAAGCTTTCTTT.

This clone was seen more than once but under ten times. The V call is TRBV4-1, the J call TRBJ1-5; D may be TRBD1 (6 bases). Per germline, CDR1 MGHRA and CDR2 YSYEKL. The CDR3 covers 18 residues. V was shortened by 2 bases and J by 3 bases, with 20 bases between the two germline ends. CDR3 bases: TGCGCCAGCAGCCAACTGGGCTCCCTGGGGGCAGACAATCAGCCCCAGCATTTT. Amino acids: CASSQLGSLGADNQPQHF.

CDR3 DNA sequence: TGTGCCAGCAGCTTAAATTCGGGAAAACTGTTTTTT. This encodes CASSLNSGKLFF. This chain uses TRBV7-2 with TRBJ1-4; D gene ambiguous. CDR1 is SGHTA, CDR2 FQGNSA, per germline. Deletions cut 2 bases from V and 10 bases from J, with 8 bases between. This CDR3 spans 12 amino acids.

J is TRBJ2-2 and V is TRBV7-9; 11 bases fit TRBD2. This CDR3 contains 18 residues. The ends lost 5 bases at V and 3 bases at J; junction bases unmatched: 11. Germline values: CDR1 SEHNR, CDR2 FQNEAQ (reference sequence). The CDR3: CASSTISGRVWDTGELFF. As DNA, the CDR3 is TGTGCCAGCAGCACGATTAGCGGGAGGGTTTGGGACACCGGGGAGCTGTTTTTT. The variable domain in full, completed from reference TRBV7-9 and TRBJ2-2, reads DTGVSQNPRHKITKRGQNVTFRCDPISEHNRLYWYRQTLGQGPEFLTYFQNEAQLEKSRLLSDRFSAERPKGSFSTLEIQRTEQGDSAMYLCASSTISGRVWDTGELFFGEGSRLTVL.

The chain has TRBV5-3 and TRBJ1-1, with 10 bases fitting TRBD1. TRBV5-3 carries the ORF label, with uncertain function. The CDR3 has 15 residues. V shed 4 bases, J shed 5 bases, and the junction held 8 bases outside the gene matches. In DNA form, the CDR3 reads TGTGCCAGAAGCCGGGACAGGGGTTTGAGTACTGAAGCTTTCTTT. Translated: CARSRDRGLSTEAFF.

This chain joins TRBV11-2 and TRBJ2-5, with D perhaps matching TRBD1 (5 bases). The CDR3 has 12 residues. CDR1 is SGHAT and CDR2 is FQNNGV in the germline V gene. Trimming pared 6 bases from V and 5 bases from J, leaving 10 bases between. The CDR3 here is CASRGLGETQYF. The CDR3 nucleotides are TGTGCCAGCAGGGGGCTCGGGGAGACCCAGTACTTC.

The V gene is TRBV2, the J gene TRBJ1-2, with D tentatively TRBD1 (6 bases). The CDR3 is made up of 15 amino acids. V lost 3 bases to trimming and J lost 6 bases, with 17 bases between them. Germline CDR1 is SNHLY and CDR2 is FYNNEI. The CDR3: CASSDVGQILHGYTF. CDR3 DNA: TGTGCCAGCAGTGATGTCGGACAGATTCTCCATGGCTACACCTTC. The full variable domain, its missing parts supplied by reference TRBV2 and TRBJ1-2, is EPEVTQTPSHQVTQMGQEVILRCVPISNHLYFYWYRQILGQKVEFLVSFYNNEISEKSEIFDDQFSVERPDGSNFTLKIRSTKLEDSAMYFCASSDVGQILHGYTFGSGTRLTVV.

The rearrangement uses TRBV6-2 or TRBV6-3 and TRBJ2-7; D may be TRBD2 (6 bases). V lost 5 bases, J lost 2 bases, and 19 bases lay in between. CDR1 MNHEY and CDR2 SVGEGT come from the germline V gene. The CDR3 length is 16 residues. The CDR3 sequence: CASSPIRAGITYEQYF. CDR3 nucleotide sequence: TGTGCCAGCAGTCCAATTAGAGCGGGTATAACCTACGAGCAGTACTTC.

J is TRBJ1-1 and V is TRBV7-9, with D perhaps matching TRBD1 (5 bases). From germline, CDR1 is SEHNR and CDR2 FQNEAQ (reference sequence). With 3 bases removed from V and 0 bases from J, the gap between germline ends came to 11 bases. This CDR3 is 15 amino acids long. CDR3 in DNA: TGTGCCAGCAGCTTGCGTGGGGCCATGAACACTGAAGCTTTCTTT. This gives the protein CASSLRGAMNTEAFF.

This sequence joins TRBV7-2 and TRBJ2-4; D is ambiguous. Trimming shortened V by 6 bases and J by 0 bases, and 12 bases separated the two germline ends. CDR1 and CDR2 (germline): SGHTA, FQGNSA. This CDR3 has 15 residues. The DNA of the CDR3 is TGTGCCAGCAGTTACACCACAGTAGCCAAAAACATTCAGTACTTC. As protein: CASSYTTVAKNIQYF. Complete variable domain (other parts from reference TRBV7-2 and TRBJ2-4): GAGVSQSPSNKVTEKGKDVELRCDPISGHTALYWYRQSLGQGLEFLIYFQGNSAPDKSGLPSDRFSAERTGGSVSTLTIQRTQQEDSAVYLCASSYTTVAKNIQYFGAGTRLSVL.

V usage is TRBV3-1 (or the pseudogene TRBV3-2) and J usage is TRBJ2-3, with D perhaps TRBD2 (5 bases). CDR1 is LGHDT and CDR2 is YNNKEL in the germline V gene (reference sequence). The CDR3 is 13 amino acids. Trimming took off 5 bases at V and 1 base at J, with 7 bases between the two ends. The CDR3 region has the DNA TGTGCCAGCAGCAATAGCGGCACAGATACGCAGTATTTT. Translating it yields CASSNSGTDTQYF.

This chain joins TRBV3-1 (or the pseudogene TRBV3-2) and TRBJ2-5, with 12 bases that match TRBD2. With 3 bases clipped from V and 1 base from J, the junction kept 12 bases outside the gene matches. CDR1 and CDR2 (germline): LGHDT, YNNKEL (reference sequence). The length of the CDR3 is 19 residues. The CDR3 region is CASSHQGLAGLRGQETQYF. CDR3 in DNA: TGTGCCAGCAGCCACCAGGGACTAGCGGGTCTAAGGGGCCAAGAGACCCAGTACTTC.

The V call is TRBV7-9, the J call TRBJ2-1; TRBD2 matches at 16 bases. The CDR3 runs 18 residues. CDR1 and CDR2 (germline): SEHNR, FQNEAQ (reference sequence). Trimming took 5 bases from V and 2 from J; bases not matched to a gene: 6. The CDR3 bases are TGTGCCAGCAGCATGGGACTAGCGGGAGGGCCGACCTACAATGAGCAGTTCTTC. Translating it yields CASSMGLAGGPTYNEQFF. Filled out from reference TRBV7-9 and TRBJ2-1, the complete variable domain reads DTGVSQNPRHKITKRGQNVTFRCDPISEHNRLYWYRQTLGQGPEFLTYFQNEAQLEKSRLLSDRFSAERPKGSFSTLEIQRTEQGDSAMYLCASSMGLAGGPTYNEQFFGPGTRLTVL.

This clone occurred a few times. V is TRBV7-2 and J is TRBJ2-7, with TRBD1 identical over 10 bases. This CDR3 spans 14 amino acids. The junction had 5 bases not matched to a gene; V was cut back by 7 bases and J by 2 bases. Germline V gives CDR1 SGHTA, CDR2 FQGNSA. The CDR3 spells CASKGTGETYEQYF. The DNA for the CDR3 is TGTGCCAGCAAGGGGACAGGGGAAACCTACGAGCAGTACTTC.

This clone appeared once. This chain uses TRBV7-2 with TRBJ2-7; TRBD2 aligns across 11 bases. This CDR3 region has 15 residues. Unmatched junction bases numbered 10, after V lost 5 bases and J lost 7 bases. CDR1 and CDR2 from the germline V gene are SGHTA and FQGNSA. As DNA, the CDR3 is TGTGCCAGCAGCGCCCGACTAGCGGGATGGGTGGAGCAGTACTTC. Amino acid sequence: CASSARLAGWVEQYF.

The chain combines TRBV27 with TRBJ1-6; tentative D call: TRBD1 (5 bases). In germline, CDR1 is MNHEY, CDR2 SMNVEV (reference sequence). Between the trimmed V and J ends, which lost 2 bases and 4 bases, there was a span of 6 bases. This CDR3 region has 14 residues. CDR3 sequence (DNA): TGTGCCAGCAGTTTACAGGGTTATAATTCACCCCTCCACTTT. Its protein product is CASSLQGYNSPLHF.

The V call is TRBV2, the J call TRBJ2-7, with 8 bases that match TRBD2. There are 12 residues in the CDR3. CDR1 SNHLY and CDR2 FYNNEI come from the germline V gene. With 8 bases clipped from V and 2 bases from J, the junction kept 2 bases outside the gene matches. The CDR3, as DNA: TGTGCCAGCCGGGAGGGGCCCTACGAGCAGTACTTC. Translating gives CASREGPYEQYF.

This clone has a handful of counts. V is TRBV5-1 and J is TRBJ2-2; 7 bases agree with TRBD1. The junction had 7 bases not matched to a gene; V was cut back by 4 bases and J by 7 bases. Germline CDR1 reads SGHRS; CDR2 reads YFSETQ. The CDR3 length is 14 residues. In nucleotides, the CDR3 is TGCGCCAGCAGCCCTGGACAGGTCAACGGGGAGCTGTTTTTT. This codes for CASSPGQVNGELFF.

This CDR3 reads CASSFRQLGVAGGDTGELFF. DNA for the CDR3: TGTGCCAGCAGTTTCAGACAACTTGGAGTAGCGGGAGGGGACACCGGGGAGCTGTTTTTT. The J gene is TRBJ2-2, the V gene TRBV28, with 11 bases lining up with TRBD2. Germline CDR1 MDHEN, CDR2 SYDVKM. The length of the CDR3 is 20 residues. V shed 3 bases, J shed 3 bases, and the junction held 15 bases outside the gene matches.

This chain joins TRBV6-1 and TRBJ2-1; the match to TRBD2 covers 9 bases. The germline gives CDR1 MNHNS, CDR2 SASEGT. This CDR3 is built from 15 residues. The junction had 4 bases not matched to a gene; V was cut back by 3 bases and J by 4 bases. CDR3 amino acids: CASSDSTSGYNEQFF. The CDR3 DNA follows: TGTGCCAGCAGTGATTCGACTAGCGGATACAATGAGCAGTTCTTC.

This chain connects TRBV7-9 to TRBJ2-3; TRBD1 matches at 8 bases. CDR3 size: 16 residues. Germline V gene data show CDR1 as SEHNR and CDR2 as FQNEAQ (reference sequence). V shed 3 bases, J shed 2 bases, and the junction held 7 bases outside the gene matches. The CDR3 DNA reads TGTGCCAGCAGCTTCCAAGGACAGGGAAACACAGATACGCAGTATTTT. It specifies CASSFQGQGNTDTQYF.

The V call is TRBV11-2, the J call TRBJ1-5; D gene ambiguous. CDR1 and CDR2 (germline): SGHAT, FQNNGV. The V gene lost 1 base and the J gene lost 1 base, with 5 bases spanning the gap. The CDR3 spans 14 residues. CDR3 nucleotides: TGTGCCAGCAGCTTAGGAGGGAGCAATCAGCCCCAGCATTTT. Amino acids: CASSLGGSNQPQHF.

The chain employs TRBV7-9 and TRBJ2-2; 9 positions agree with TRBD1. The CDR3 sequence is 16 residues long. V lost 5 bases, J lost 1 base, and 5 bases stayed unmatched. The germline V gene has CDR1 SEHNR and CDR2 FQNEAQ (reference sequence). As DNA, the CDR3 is TGTGCCAGCAGCGGGATGGGACAGGGGAACACCGGGGAGCTGTTTTTT. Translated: CASSGMGQGNTGELFF.

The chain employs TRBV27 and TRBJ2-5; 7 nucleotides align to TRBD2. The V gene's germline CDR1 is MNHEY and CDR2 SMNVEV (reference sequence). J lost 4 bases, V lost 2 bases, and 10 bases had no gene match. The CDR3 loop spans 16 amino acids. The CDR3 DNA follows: TGTGCCAGCAGTTTAACTGGCGGGAGAAGGTCAGAGACCCAGTACTTC. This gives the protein CASSLTGGRRSETQYF.

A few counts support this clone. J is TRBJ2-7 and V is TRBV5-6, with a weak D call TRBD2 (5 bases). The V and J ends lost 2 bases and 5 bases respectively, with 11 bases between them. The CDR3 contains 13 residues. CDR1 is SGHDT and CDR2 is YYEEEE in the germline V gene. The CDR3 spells CASSFGNRDEQYF. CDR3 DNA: TGTGCCAGCAGCTTCGGGAATCGCGACGAGCAGTACTTC.